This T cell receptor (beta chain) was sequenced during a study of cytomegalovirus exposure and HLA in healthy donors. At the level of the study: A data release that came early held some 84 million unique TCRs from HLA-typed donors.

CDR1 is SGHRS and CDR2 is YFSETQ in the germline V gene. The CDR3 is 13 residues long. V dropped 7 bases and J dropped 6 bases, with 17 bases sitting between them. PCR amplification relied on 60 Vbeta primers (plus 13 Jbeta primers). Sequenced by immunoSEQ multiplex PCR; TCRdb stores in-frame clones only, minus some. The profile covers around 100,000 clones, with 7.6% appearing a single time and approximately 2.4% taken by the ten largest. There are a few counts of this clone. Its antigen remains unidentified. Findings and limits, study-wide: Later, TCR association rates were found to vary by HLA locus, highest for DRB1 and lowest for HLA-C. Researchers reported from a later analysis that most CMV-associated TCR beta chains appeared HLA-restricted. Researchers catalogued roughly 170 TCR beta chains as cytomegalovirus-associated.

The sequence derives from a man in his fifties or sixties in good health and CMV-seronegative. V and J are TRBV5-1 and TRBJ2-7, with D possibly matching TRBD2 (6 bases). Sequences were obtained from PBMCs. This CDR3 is CASGSVGGPEQYF. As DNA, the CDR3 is TGCGCCAGCGGCAGCGTCGGGGGTCCCGAGCAGTACTTC.